The 14 T cell receptor beta chains given below trace back to one sample, sequenced in a study of post-analysis software for immune sequencing data. No antigen is known for these receptors. General study points: Five TRBV segments, TRBV5-6, TRBV5-1 and TRBV20-1 among them, were found more frequent in patients than controls.

Unique molecular identifiers had been added to the TCR beta cDNA libraries. MiXCR, run by TCRdb on the PCR reads, gives a single entry per CDR3 protein. The data show approximately 690,000 distinct CDR3 sequences, approximately 60% seen once. The sample comprised blood. All receptors come from a girl aged 2 to 9 with multiple sclerosis.

The table lists this clonotype with a count of one. The CDR3 DNA sequence: TGTGCCAGCAGCCATCTCAGGACAAAACAAGAGACCCAGTACTTC. Amino acids: CASSHLRTKQETQYF. This chain connects TRBV7-8 to TRBJ2-5, with D perhaps TRBD1 (5 bases). Germline CDR1 SGHVS, CDR2 FQNEAQ. This CDR3 contains 15 residues. Trimming shortened V by 5 bases and J by 2 bases, and 15 bases separated the two germline ends.

This chain uses TRBV5-1 with TRBJ2-5; D may be TRBD1 or TRBD2 (5 bases each). Germline CDR1 SGHRS, CDR2 YFSETQ. The V end was cut by 6 bases, the J end by 5 bases, with 14 bases between. The CDR3 covers 13 residues. CDR3 nucleotide sequence: TGCGCCAGCATGGGGGTCCCTGTGGAGACCCAGTACTTC. Translated, it gives CASMGVPVETQYF.

A word on this clonotype: An end of the junction differs from the germline gene, which may be a read error. The V gene is TRBV7-2, the J gene TRBJ2-4; the match to TRBD1 covers 8 bases. The CDR3 consists of 15 residues. Germline lookup yields CDR1 SGHTA and CDR2 FQGNSA. The CDR3 region is CASSLAGQGRNIQYF. The CDR3, as DNA: TGTGCCAGCAGCCTAGCTGGACAGGGTCGAAACATTCAGTACTTC.

This clonotype occurred a few times. The chain joins TRBV3-1 to TRBJ2-3; 9 nucleotides match TRBD2. V trimming: 5 bases; J trimming: 10 bases; junction bases outside the gene matches: 10. Germline V gives CDR1 LGHDT, CDR2 YNNKEL (reference sequence). The CDR3 is 14 residues long. The chain's CDR3 is CASSSLAGRVAQYF. In nucleotides, the CDR3 is TGTGCCAGCAGCTCCCTAGCGGGAAGGGTGGCGCAGTATTTT.

This clonotype was counted between two and nine times. CDR3 nucleotides: TGTGCCAGCAGCGAGAGAGGATCGAGGCAACTTCCCTACAATGAGCAGTTCTTC. Translating gives CASSERGSRQLPYNEQFF. V usage is TRBV7-9 and J usage is TRBJ2-1; D unclear. Germline V gene sequence: CDR1 SEHNR, CDR2 FQNEAQ (reference sequence). V gave up 5 bases and J gave up 2 bases, with 22 bases separating them. The CDR3 loop spans 18 amino acids.

The gene calls are TRBV27 and TRBJ2-3, with D tentatively TRBD1 (5 bases). The CDR3 has 16 amino acids. Germline lookup yields CDR1 MNHEY and CDR2 SMNVEV (reference sequence). V was clipped by 3 bases and J by 4 bases, with 17 bases between them. CDR3 in DNA: TGTGCCAGCAGTTTCAGGCCGACAGTTGGCGCAGATACGCAGTATTTT. It encodes CASSFRPTVGADTQYF.

This clonotype came up a few times. The chain couples TRBV6-2 or TRBV6-3 to TRBJ2-1; TRBD2 matches at 12 bases. Germline V lookup: CDR1 MNHEY, CDR2 SVGEGT. With V trimmed by 6 bases and J by 8 bases, 32 bases remained unmatched. This CDR3 is 23 amino acids long. CDR3 residues: CASRPKDSHFSSGRVVIWDEQFF. The CDR3 DNA reads as TGTGCCAGCAGACCGAAAGACAGTCACTTCTCTAGCGGGAGGGTGGTTATATGGGATGAGCAGTTCTTC.

This clonotype is a singleton in its sample. The V gene is TRBV10-3, the J gene TRBJ1-1; no clear D. V lost 9 bases to trimming and J lost 4 bases, with 12 bases between them. CDR1 is ENHRY, CDR2 SYGVKD, per germline. This CDR3 is built from 12 residues. CDR3 in DNA: TGTGCCATTCGGAGGGAGGGCACTGAAGCTTTCTTT. It specifies CAIRREGTEAFF.

The chain combines TRBV3-1 with TRBJ2-5; 10 bases map to TRBD2. Trimming removed 4 bases from V and 2 bases from J; junction bases left unmatched: 4. This CDR3 has 15 amino acids. Germline V gene data show CDR1 as LGHDT and CDR2 as YNNKEL (reference sequence). The DNA for the CDR3 is TGTGCCAGCAGCCGTAATAGCGGGAGGCAAGAGACCCAGTACTTC. This translates into CASSRNSGRQETQYF.

The V call is TRBV7-2, the J call TRBJ2-3, with 8 positions matching TRBD1. Germline loops: CDR1 SGHTA, CDR2 FQGNSA. The CDR3 length is 15 residues. V shed 2 bases, J shed 5 bases, and the junction held 6 bases outside the gene matches. The CDR3 DNA reads TGTGCCAGCAGCTTACAGGGGGCCGGAATAGATACGCAGTATTTT. Residues: CASSLQGAGIDTQYF.

This rearrangement joins TRBV20-1 to TRBJ2-1; 8 bases line up with TRBD2. Germline lookup yields CDR1 DFQATT and CDR2 SNEGSKA (reference sequence). V lost 4 bases, J lost 5 bases, and 7 bases stayed unmatched. The CDR3 totals 14 residues. The CDR3 region has the DNA TGCAGTGCTAAGCGGGGGCTCGGGGACAATGAGCAGTTCTTC. It translates to CSAKRGLGDNEQFF.

The chain employs TRBV18 and TRBJ1-2; 8 positions match TRBD1. The ends lost 6 bases at V and 4 bases at J; junction bases unmatched: 25. This CDR3 is 20 amino acids long. Per the germline V gene, CDR1 is KGHSH and CDR2 is LQKENI. The CDR3 DNA is TGTGCCAGCTCCGCAACAAGTATCCGGGACAGGCTCATCCCCCTCTATGGCTACACCTTC. It specifies CASSATSIRDRLIPLYGYTF. Using reference TRBV18 and TRBJ1-2 for the parts outside the CDR3, the full variable domain is NAGVMQNPRHLVRRRGQEARLRCSPMKGHSHVYWYRQLPEEGLKFMVYLQKENIIDESGMPKERFSAEFPKEGPSILRIQQVVRGDSAAYFCASSATSIRDRLIPLYGYTFGSGTRLTVV.

The chain recombines TRBV12-3 or TRBV12-4 with TRBJ1-1; no clear D gene. This CDR3 has 14 residues. The germline V and J ends were trimmed by 4 bases and 0 bases, with 9 bases remaining between them. The CDR3 sequence: CASSSPRLNTEAFF. The DNA of the CDR3 is TGTGCCAGCAGTTCTCCACGGCTGAACACTGAAGCTTTCTTT.

V and J are TRBV5-1 and TRBJ1-1; the match to TRBD1 covers 7 bases. V lost 0 bases, J lost 7 bases, and 6 bases stayed unmatched. This CDR3 is built from 14 residues. Germline CDR1 reads SGHRS; CDR2 reads YFSETQ. The CDR3 protein is CASSLAGQGDEAFF. The DNA of the CDR3 is TGCGCCAGCAGCTTGGCCGGCCAGGGGGATGAAGCTTTCTTT.